This entry concerns a single TCR beta chain. Authors' processing steps: Estimation of nucleated cell counts relied on the amplification of reference gene primers. Clones were read by immunoSEQ multiplex PCR, and TCRdb kept only the in-frame ones, dropping some. V and J calls and clone size are those listed in that table; D and trimming were worked out from the DNA. The sample consists of about 46,000 clones, 70% to 90% of them appearing once. This CDR3 has 12 amino acids. Germline V CDR1 and CDR2: SGHAT, FQNNGV. With V trimmed by 5 bases and J by 10 bases, 7 bases remained unmatched. The data originate from a study of blood T cell repertoires in COVID-19. Study details: Some COVID-19 samples were acute and others convalescent; all came from the United States, Italy and Spain. PBMCs, B-cell-depleted T cells, or T cells provided the cDNA or gDNA that made up the material.

The rearrangement uses TRBV11-2 and TRBJ1-1; 7 bases agree with TRBD1. The clonotype originates from a human donor in a cohort sampled during active COVID-19. The donor label of this sample is uncertain. Specimen: peripheral blood. CDR3 protein: CASSGTGESAFF. Written as DNA, the CDR3 is TGTGCCAGCAGCGGTACAGGGGAATCAGCTTTCTTT.